A selection of T cell receptor beta chains follows, all from one sample in a study of shared clonotypes between healthy human individuals. Generated by immunoSEQ multiplex PCR, the TCRdb table keeps only in-frame clones and is missing some. The data contain about 1.5 million clones, 96% of them singletons. Sequenced sample: naive CD4+ T cells sorted from blood. Source of these receptors: a man aged 25-45 years in good health. The CDR3 runs from the conserved cysteine through the conserved F or W. A D gene is named only where the DNA matches it firmly. Some rows have no size entry. The others give once, few or many, or a class for an expanded clone.

v_call,d_call,cdr3_length,clone_size,j_call,cdr3_aa,cdr3_nt
TRBV5-1,TRBD1,15,.,TRBJ1-1,CASSANRGGNTEAFF,TGCGCCAGCAGCGCTAACAGGGGAGGGAACACTGAAGCTTTCTTT
TRBV18,.,14,.,TRBJ1-5,CASSPQGRNQPQHF,TGTGCCAGCTCACCTCAGGGACGTAATCAGCCCCAGCATTTT
TRBV28,.,13,.,TRBJ2-7,CASSLLNKVGQYF,TGTGCCAGCAGTTTGCTGAATAAGGTGGGGCAGTACTTC
TRBV5-1,.,15,.,TRBJ2-7,CASSIGQGSFYEQYF,TGCGCCAGCAGCATCGGGCAGGGGAGTTTCTACGAGCAGTACTTC
TRBV5-1,TRBD1,15,.,TRBJ1-1,CASRSTGTANTEAFF,TGCGCCAGCAGATCCACCGGGACAGCGAACACTGAAGCTTTCTTT
TRBV30,TRBD1,14,few,TRBJ2-7,CAWRGQGALYEQYF,TGTGCCTGGAGAGGACAGGGGGCGCTGTACGAGCAGTACTTC
TRBV19,TRBD2,15,.,TRBJ2-2,CASSILAGATGELFF,TGTGCCAGTAGTATTCTAGCGGGAGCTACCGGGGAGCTGTTTTTT
TRBV7-9,.,14,.,TRBJ2-5,CASSYTGYQETQYF,TGTGCCAGCAGCTACACAGGTTACCAAGAGACCCAGTACTTC
TRBV18,.,14,.,TRBJ1-5,CASSDQKSNQPQHF,TGTGCCAGCTCCGACCAGAAGAGCAATCAGCCCCAGCATTTT
TRBV7-2,.,13,.,TRBJ2-7,CASSLGTLGEQYF,TGTGCCAGCAGCTTAGGGACCCTGGGCGAGCAGTACTTC
TRBV5-1,.,15,.,TRBJ2-5,CASSITGPTGETQYF,TGCGCCAGCAGCATAACAGGGCCAACTGGGGAGACCCAGTACTTC
TRBV5-1,TRBD1,15,.,TRBJ2-1,CASSLDRGGYNEQFF,TGCGCCAGCAGCCTCGACAGGGGCGGCTACAATGAGCAGTTCTTC
TRBV9,.,15,.,TRBJ2-2,CASSVGSASTGELFF,TGTGCCAGCAGCGTAGGTTCGGCCAGCACCGGGGAGCTGTTTTTT
TRBV18,.,11,.,TRBJ2-3,CASSPGDTQYF,TGTGCCAGCTCACCTGGAGATACGCAGTATTTT
TRBV5-1,.,14,.,TRBJ2-2,CASSLLRATGELFF,TGCGCCAGCAGCTTGCTCCGGGCCACCGGGGAGCTGTTTTTT
TRBV28,TRBD1,15,.,TRBJ1-4,CASSQTGRGLEKLFF,TGTGCCAGCAGTCAAACAGGCAGGGGGCTCGAAAAACTGTTTTTT
TRBV29-1,.,12,.,TRBJ2-5,CSVDVAVETQYF,TGCAGCGTTGATGTCGCCGTGGAGACCCAGTACTTC
TRBV7-3,.,15,once,TRBJ1-5,CASSLTGDGNQPQHF,TGTGCCAGCAGCTTAACAGGAGATGGCAATCAGCCCCAGCATTTT
TRBV28,TRBD1,17,.,TRBJ2-1,CASSTSGTGVLYNEQFF,TGTGCCAGCAGTACATCCGGGACAGGGGTTCTCTACAATGAGCAGTTCTTC
TRBV7-8,.,14,.,TRBJ2-2,CASSALLPTGELFF,TGTGCCAGCAGCGCCCTTCTGCCGACCGGGGAGCTGTTTTTT
TRBV6-6,.,16,.,TRBJ2-5,CASSYFSGDHQETQYF,TGTGCCAGCAGTTATTTTTCAGGGGACCACCAAGAGACCCAGTACTTC
TRBV5-4,.,12,.,TRBJ1-1,CASSLSTTEAFF,TGTGCCAGCAGCTTGTCGACAACTGAAGCTTTCTTT
TRBV5-1,TRBD2,15,.,TRBJ2-3,CASATGTSGGDTQYF,TGCGCCAGCGCAACCGGGACGTCCGGGGGGGATACGCAGTATTTT